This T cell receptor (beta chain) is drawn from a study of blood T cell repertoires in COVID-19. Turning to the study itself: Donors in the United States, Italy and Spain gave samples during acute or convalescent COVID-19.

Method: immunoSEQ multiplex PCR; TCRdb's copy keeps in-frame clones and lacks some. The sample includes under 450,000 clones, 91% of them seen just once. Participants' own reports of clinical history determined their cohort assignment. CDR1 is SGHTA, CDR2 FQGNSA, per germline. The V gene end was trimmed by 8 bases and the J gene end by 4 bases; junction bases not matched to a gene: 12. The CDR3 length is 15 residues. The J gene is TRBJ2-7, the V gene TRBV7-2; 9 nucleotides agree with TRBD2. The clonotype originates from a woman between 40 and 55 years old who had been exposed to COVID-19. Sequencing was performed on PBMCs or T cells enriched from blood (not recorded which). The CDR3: CASADSGSPTYEQYF. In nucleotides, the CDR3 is TGTGCCAGCGCCGATAGCGGGAGCCCCACATACGAGCAGTACTTC. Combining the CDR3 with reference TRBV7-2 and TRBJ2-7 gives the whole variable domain GAGVSQSPSNKVTEKGKDVELRCDPISGHTALYWYRQSLGQGLEFLIYFQGNSAPDKSGLPSDRFSAERTGGSVSTLTIQRTQQEDSAVYLCASADSGSPTYEQYFGPGTRLTVT.